This TCR beta chain appears in the sequencing data of a study of CD8 T cells in ankylosing spondylitis. V lost 3 bases to trimming and J lost 2 bases, with 9 bases between them. CDR3 length equals 15 residues. Looked up from germline, CDR1 is KGHDR and CDR2 is SFDVKD. For TCR beta, libraries came from quantitative 5'-RACE with molecular barcodes. TCRdb reprocessed the 5' RACE reads with MiXCR, giving one entry per CDR3 protein. The table shows over 150,000 distinct CDR3 sequences, with 18% occurring only once. Study conclusions and caveats: Some of the motif variants had earlier been found in reactive arthritis patients' fluid and blood. There was a TCR beta motif, made of eight highly homologous variants, that appeared characteristic of ankylosing spondylitis blood. It was reported that disease-linked clones were significantly enriched in matched ankylosing spondylitis synovial fluid.

This clonotype was counted ten times or more. The antigen remains undetermined. The rearrangement joins TRBV24-1 to TRBJ2-2, with D perhaps given as TRBD1 or TRBD2 (5 bases each). Sequencing was performed on blood, either unsorted or a sorted T cell fraction (not recorded which). This clonotype was sampled from a male donor between 5 and 29 years old with ankylosing spondylitis or in good health (not recorded which). The CDR3 sequence is CATSDTGDNTGELFF. CDR3 bases: TGTGCCACCAGTGATACTGGGGACAACACCGGGGAGCTGTTTTTT.